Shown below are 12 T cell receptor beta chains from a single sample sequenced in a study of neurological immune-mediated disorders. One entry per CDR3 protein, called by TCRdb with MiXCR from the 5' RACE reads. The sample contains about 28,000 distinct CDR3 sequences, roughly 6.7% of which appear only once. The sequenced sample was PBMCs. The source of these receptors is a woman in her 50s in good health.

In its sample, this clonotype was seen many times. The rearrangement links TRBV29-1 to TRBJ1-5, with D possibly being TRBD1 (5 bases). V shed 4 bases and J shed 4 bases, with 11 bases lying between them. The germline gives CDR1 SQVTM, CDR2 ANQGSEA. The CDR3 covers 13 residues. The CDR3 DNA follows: TGCAGCGTTGGCATAGGGGAAAATCAGCCCCAGCATTTT. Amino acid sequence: CSVGIGENQPQHF.

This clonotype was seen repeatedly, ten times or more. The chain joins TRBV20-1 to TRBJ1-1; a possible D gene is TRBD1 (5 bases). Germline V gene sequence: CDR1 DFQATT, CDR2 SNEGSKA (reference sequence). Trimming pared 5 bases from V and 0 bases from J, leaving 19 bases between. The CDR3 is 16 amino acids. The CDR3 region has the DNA TGCAGTGCTCAAGGGCAGGGAGGAGGGATGAACACTGAAGCTTTCTTT. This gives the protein CSAQGQGGGMNTEAFF.

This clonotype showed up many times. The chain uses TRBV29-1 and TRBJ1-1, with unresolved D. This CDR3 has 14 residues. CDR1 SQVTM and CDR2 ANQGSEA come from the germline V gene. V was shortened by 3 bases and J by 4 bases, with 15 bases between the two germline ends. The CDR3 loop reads CSVDSKESSTEAFF. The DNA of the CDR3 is TGCAGCGTTGATTCAAAGGAATCTAGCACTGAAGCTTTCTTT.

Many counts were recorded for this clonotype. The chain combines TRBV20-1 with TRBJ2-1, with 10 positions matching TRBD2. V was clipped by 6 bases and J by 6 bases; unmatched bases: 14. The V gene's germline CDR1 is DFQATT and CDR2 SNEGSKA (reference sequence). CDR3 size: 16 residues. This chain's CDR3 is CSADSRSGRAFNEQFF. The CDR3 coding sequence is TGCAGTGCCGACAGCCGGAGCGGGAGGGCCTTCAATGAGCAGTTCTTC.

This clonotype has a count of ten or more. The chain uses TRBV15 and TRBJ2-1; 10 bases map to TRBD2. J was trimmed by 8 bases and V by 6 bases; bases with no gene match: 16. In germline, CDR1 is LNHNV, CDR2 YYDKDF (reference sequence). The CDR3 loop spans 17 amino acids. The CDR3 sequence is CATRKGRRAGGLDEQFF. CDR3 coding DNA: TGTGCCACCAGAAAAGGCAGGCGAGCGGGGGGGCTCGATGAGCAGTTCTTC.

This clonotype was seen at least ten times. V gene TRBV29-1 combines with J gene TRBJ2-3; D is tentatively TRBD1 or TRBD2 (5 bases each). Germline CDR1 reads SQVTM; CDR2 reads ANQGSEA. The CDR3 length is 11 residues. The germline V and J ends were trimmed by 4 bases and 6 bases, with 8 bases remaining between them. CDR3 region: CSVGGGDTQYF. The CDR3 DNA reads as TGCAGCGTTGGGGGCGGGGATACGCAGTATTTT.

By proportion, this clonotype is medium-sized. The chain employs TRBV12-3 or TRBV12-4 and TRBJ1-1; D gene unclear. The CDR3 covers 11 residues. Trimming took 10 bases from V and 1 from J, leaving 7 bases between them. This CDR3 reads CAIYANTEAFF. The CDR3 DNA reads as TGTGCCATCTACGCGAACACTGAAGCTTTCTTT.

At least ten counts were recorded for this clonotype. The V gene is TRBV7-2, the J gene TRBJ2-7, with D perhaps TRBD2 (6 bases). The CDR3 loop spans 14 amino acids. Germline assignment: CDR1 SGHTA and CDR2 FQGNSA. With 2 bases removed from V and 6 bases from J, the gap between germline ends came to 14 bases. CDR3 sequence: CASSLWGDSGEQYF. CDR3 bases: TGTGCCAGCAGCTTATGGGGGGACTCTGGCGAGCAGTACTTC. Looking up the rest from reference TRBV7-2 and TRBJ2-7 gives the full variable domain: GAGVSQSPSNKVTEKGKDVELRCDPISGHTALYWYRQSLGQGLEFLIYFQGNSAPDKSGLPSDRFSAERTGGSVSTLTIQRTQQEDSAVYLCASSLWGDSGEQYFGPGTRLTVT.

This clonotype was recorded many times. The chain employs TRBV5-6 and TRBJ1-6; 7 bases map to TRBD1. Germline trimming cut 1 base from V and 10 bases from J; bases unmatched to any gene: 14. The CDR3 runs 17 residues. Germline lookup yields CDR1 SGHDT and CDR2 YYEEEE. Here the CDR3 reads CASSLPAGGPLGSPLHF. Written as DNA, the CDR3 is TGTGCCAGCAGCTTGCCCGCAGGGGGGCCCCTTGGATCACCCCTCCACTTT.

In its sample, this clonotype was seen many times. Written as DNA, the CDR3 is TGTGCCAGCAGCTTGGGGACAGGGATGAACACTGAAGCTTTCTTT. Its translation: CASSLGTGMNTEAFF. The genes are TRBV5-5 and TRBJ1-1; TRBD1 agrees at 8 bases. CDR1 is SGHKS and CDR2 is YYEKEE in the germline V gene (reference sequence). The length of the CDR3 is 15 residues. V was pared by 0 bases and J by 0 bases, with 1 base of the junction left unmatched.

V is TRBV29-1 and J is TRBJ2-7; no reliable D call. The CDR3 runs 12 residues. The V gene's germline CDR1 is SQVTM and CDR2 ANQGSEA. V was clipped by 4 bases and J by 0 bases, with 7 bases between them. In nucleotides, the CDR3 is TGCAGCGTTGTTAAGAGCTCCTACGAGCAGTACTTC. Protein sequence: CSVVKSSYEQYF.

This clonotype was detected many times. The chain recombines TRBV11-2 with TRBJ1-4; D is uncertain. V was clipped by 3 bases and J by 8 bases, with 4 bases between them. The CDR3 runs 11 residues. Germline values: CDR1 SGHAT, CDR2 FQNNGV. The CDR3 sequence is CASSFGEKLFF. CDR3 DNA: TGTGCCAGCAGCTTCGGGGAAAAACTGTTTTTT.